The source of this TCR beta chain is a study of shared clonotypes between healthy human individuals. Data came from immunoSEQ multiplex PCR; TCRdb stores just in-frame clones and leaves some out. The sample contains about 2.4 million clones, over 85% of which appear only once. As to this clone: Its antigen is unidentified.

Points from the study as a whole: Non-shared clonotypes showed lower generation probabilities than clonotypes common to all four donors. Of the naive CD4 clonotypes, about 5% were shared across a handful of donors. The diversity represented, both genetic and in exposure history, was limited by few donors.

The sample taken for sequencing was naive CD4+ T cells from PBMCs. Subset noted: CD45RA+ positively selected. This sequence was found in a man between 18 and 29 years old in good health. Some clones in this sample may be carry-over from other donors' samples.

The CDR3 here is CASSISGGAKNIQYF. The CDR3 bases are TGTGCCAGTAGTATCAGCGGGGGGGCCAAAAACATTCAGTACTTC. The chain carries TRBV19 and TRBJ2-4, with 9 bases lining up with TRBD2. V trimming: 3 bases; J trimming: 1 base; junction bases outside the gene matches: 1. Per the germline V gene, CDR1 is LNHDA and CDR2 is SQIVND (reference sequence). The CDR3 consists of 15 residues.